This T cell receptor beta chain is from a study of blood T cell repertoires in COVID-19. Overall study: The United States, Italy and Spain supplied acute and convalescent COVID-19 samples.

Original processing notes: Scientists estimated how many nucleated cells there were by amplifying reference gene primers. Some clones are missing from TCRdb's copy, which holds only in-frame ones; the method was immunoSEQ multiplex PCR. That table furnishes V, J and clone size, whereas the DNA furnished D and trimming. Here the sample spans roughly 250,000 clones, approximately 84% being singletons. Trimming took 0 bases from V and 4 from J, leaving 6 bases between them. The CDR3 covers 13 residues. Material for sequencing was peripheral blood. The chain joins TRBV12-3 or TRBV12-4 to TRBJ1-2, with D unclear. This TCR came from a man aged 50 or older with acute or convalescent COVID-19. CDR3 DNA sequence: TGTGCCAGCAGTTTAGCGGGCGCCTATGGCTACACCTTC. Protein product: CASSLAGAYGYTF.